Described below is a single T cell receptor beta chain sequence and its context. Its specificity is not known. The sample is drawn from a study of shared clonotypes between healthy human individuals. Study results and limitations: In several donors, around 5% of naive CD4 clonotypes appeared in common. Unshared clonotypes carried lower generation probabilities than those common to all four donors.

With V trimmed by 4 bases and J by 1 base, 9 bases remained unmatched. The CDR3 contains 16 residues. CDR1 is SGHRS and CDR2 is YFSETQ in the germline V gene. Measured with immunoSEQ multiplex PCR; TCRdb has only the in-frame clones, and not every one. Of under 2,500,000 clones listed, roughly 95% are singletons. The sequenced sample was naive CD4+ T cells sorted from blood. The subset denotes: CD45RA+ positively selected. The gene calls are TRBV5-1 and TRBJ2-7; 9 nucleotides agree with TRBD1. This clonotype was sampled from a man aged 18 to 29 in good health. The CDR3 DNA is TGCGCCAGCAGCGAGAACCCCGGGACAGGGTCCTACGAGCAGTACTTC. Its protein is CASSENPGTGSYEQYF.